The 23 T cell receptor beta chains listed next were all sequenced from one sample in a study of T cells in Graves' hyperthyroidism and ophthalmopathy. Amplified regions were TCR beta CDR3 sequences from RNA transcripts. The TCR CDR3 was amplified in a first-round RT-PCR using the HTBI primer set. TCRdb passed the multiplex PCR reads through MiXCR, listing each CDR3 protein once. Found here are about 840,000 distinct CDR3 sequences, around 39% of them singletons; the top ten hold approximately 10%. Material: blood. These receptors all come from a man aged 18 to 29 with Graves' hyperthyroidism.

This rearrangement joins TRBV5-1 to TRBJ1-1; 7 bases agree with TRBD1. The V segment lost 4 bases and the J segment 4 bases; nucleotides outside the gene matches: 10. CDR1 and CDR2 from the germline V gene are SGHRS and YFSETQ. CDR3 length: 15 residues. The CDR3 region has the DNA TGCGCCAGCAGCCTAAAACAGGGGCGGTTCACTGAAGCTTTCTTT. Protein sequence: CASSLKQGRFTEAFF.

The chain combines TRBV11-1 with TRBJ2-7, with 8 bases that match TRBD2. The V gene end was trimmed by 5 bases and the J gene end by 5 bases; junction bases not matched to a gene: 14. Germline V gives CDR1 SGHAT, CDR2 FQDESV (reference sequence). The CDR3 runs 16 residues. In nucleotides, the CDR3 is TGTGCCAGCAGCCCCCATTACCAGCGGGAGCACGACGAGCAGTACTTC. It encodes CASSPHYQREHDEQYF.

The rearrangement uses TRBV7-9 and TRBJ2-5; D tentatively fits TRBD1 or TRBD2 (5 bases each). In germline, CDR1 is SEHNR, CDR2 FQNEAQ (reference sequence). The V gene lost 3 bases and the J gene lost 3 bases, with 17 bases spanning the gap. The length of the CDR3 is 16 residues. CDR3 DNA: TGTGCCAGCAGCTTCGTAACCGGGACCTCGAAAGAGACCCAGTACTTC. Encoded protein: CASSFVTGTSKETQYF.

This clonotype was seen at least ten times. J is TRBJ2-2 and V is TRBV7-2; D not resolved. This CDR3 region has 14 residues. From germline, CDR1 is SGHTA and CDR2 FQGNSA. Trimming removed 1 base from V and 3 bases from J, with 6 bases in between. CDR3 bases: TGTGCCAGCAGCTTAGGATCGTACACCGGGGAGCTGTTTTTT. This gives the protein CASSLGSYTGELFF.

This clonotype came up a few times. The chain couples TRBV12-3 or TRBV12-4 to TRBJ1-3, with TRBD1 matching over 7 bases. The CDR3 sequence is 15 residues long. With 5 bases clipped from V and 0 bases from J, the junction kept 4 bases outside the gene matches. The CDR3 DNA reads TGTGCCAGCAGTCGTTCAGGGGGCTCTGGAAACACCATATATTTT. Translation gives CASSRSGGSGNTIYF.

Concerning this clonotype itself: The junction and the germline gene differ at one end; a read error may be behind it. The chain has TRBV9 and TRBJ2-5, with 13 bases matching TRBD2. Germline lookup yields CDR1 SGDLS and CDR2 YYNGEE. This CDR3 comprises 17 residues. CDR3 nucleotides: TGCGCCAGCAGCGCCCTGACTAGCGGGGGGCACCAAGAGACCCAGTACTTC. Translation gives CASSALTSGGHQETQYF.

The chain employs TRBV29-1 and TRBJ2-7, with D possibly being TRBD1 or TRBD2 (5 bases each). CDR1 is SQVTM, CDR2 ANQGSEA, per germline. CDR3 length equals 16 residues. V lost 6 bases and J 6 bases, leaving 27 bases between the germline ends. CDR3 coding DNA: TGCAGCGTCGCGTTTGGCGGTGGGGACGGACGGACCGAGCAGTACTTC. This codes for CSVAFGGGDGRTEQYF.

A note on this clonotype: The junction does not match germline at one end; this may be a read error. The chain combines TRBV19 with TRBJ2-6, with 11 bases lining up with TRBD2. CDR3 length: 19 amino acids. The V gene's germline CDR1 is LNHDA and CDR2 SQIVND (reference sequence). Here the CDR3 DNA reads TGCGCCAGCAGCCAAGATTTAGCGGGGGGGCTTGCTGGGGCCAACGTCCTGACTTTC. Protein product: CASSQDLAGGLAGANVLTF.

V gene TRBV6-1 combines with J gene TRBJ1-2; a weak D match, TRBD1 (5 bases). CDR1 is MNHNS and CDR2 is SASEGT in the germline V gene. The V end lost 3 bases, the J end lost 0 bases, and 17 bases lay between the germline ends. This CDR3 is 17 amino acids long. DNA of the CDR3: TGTGCCAGCAGTGACGACAGAGCTAAACGTACTAACTATGGCTACACCTTC. This codes for CASSDDRAKRTNYGYTF.

This clonotype was counted between two and nine times. V is TRBV5-5 and J is TRBJ1-6; maybe TRBD1 (5 bases). Germline V CDR1 and CDR2: SGHKS, YYEKEE (reference sequence). The CDR3 extends over 15 amino acids. V was cut by 3 bases and J by 4 bases, with 11 bases left in between. CDR3 residues: CASSSQGVYNSPLHF. The CDR3 DNA reads as TGTGCCAGCAGCTCGCAGGGTGTGTATAATTCACCCCTCCACTTT.

With regard to this clonotype: Since a much larger clone is just one base distant, this may be a read error. The J gene is TRBJ1-5, the V gene TRBV19; TRBD1 matches 9 bases. V shed 8 bases, J shed 3 bases, and the junction held 14 bases outside the gene matches. This CDR3 spans 17 amino acids. Germline V lookup: CDR1 LNHDA, CDR2 SQIVND (reference sequence). In DNA form, the CDR3 reads TGTGCCAGTGGCTCTCTGCGGGGACAGGGCCTCAATCAGCCCCAGCATTTT. Amino acid sequence: CASGSLRGQGLNQPQHF.

This clonotype was detected many times. The DNA for the CDR3 is TGCAGTGCTAGAAACCACTCTGGAAACACCATATATTTT. Translated, it gives CSARNHSGNTIYF. The chain is built from TRBV20-1 and TRBJ1-3; D is unclear. Germline V lookup: CDR1 DFQATT, CDR2 SNEGSKA (reference sequence). Trimming shortened V by 2 bases and J by 0 bases, and 5 bases separated the two germline ends. CDR3 length equals 13 residues.

This clonotype was counted between two and nine times. The chain's CDR3 is CASSRGNTYEQYF. In DNA, the CDR3 is TGTGCCAGCAGCCGCGGGAATACCTACGAGCAGTACTTC. This chain links TRBV25-1 with TRBJ2-7; weak D call: TRBD2 (6 bases). In germline, CDR1 is MGHDK, CDR2 SYGVNS. This CDR3 contains 13 residues. V was clipped by 6 bases and J by 2 bases, with 11 bases between them.

This clonotype was counted many times. The chain carries TRBV15 and TRBJ1-6; D is unclear. There are 13 residues in the CDR3. Germline assignment: CDR1 LNHNV and CDR2 YYDKDF (reference sequence). V lost 1 base to trimming and J lost 3 bases, with 1 base between them. CDR3 region: CATSRGYNSPLHF. The CDR3 region has the DNA TGTGCCACCAGCAGAGGCTATAATTCACCCCTCCACTTT.

Only a few counts were recorded for this clonotype. The CDR3 region is CASSLEHYSNQPQHF. For the CDR3, the DNA is TGTGCCAGCAGCTTAGAACATTATAGCAATCAGCCCCAGCATTTT. V and J are TRBV7-2 and TRBJ1-5; D gene ambiguous. Germline V lookup: CDR1 SGHTA, CDR2 FQGNSA. The CDR3 is 15 amino acids. Trimming left V 1 base short and J 0 bases short, with 7 bases between.

This clonotype was counted many times. The genes are TRBV12-3 or TRBV12-4 and TRBJ1-6; no firm D call. The V and J ends lost 3 bases and 10 bases respectively, with 7 bases between them. This CDR3 contains 12 residues. CDR3 in DNA: TGTGCCAGCAGTTTTTCGTCCTCACCCCTCCACTTT. It codes for CASSFSSSPLHF.

This clonotype was detected a few times. The rearrangement joins TRBV9 to TRBJ2-7; 10 positions agree with TRBD1. The CDR3 is made up of 15 amino acids. CDR1 is SGDLS, CDR2 YYNGEE, per germline. With V trimmed by 5 bases and J by 4 bases, 9 bases remained unmatched. CDR3 DNA: TGTGCCAGCAGGCGTCTGGGGACAGGGGAGTACGAGCAGTACTTC. This codes for CASRRLGTGEYEQYF.

Comment on this clonotype: Just one base apart from a much larger clone, this may be a read error. The rearrangement links TRBV7-9 to TRBJ1-5, with D unclear. Germline loops: CDR1 SEHNR, CDR2 FQNEAQ (reference sequence). V was shortened by 1 base and J by 2 bases, with 9 bases between the two germline ends. This CDR3 region has 15 residues. CDR3 loop: CASSLEGEGNQPQHF. The CDR3 DNA is TGTGCCAGCAGCTTAGAGGGAGAGGGCAATCAGCCCCAGCATTTT.

This clonotype was recorded only once. Lacking the conserved final phenylalanine or tryptophan, this CDR3 likely reflects a read error. The DNA is left out, because the CDR3 cannot be placed on it with certainty; the CDR3 is given as TCRdb lists it. The rearrangement joins TRBV6-5 to TRBJ2-5; TRBD1 is taken as the D call from the table, unchecked against the DNA. The CDR3 is 11 residues long, counting both termini. CDR1 is MNHEY, CDR2 SVGAGI, per germline. The CDR3 is CASRGQGNANT.

This clonotype was counted many times. The chain uses TRBV6-6 and TRBJ2-2; D remains unclear. Trimming shortened V by 6 bases and J by 3 bases, and 11 bases separated the two germline ends. The CDR3 consists of 14 residues. Germline CDR1 is MNHNY and CDR2 is SVGAGI (reference sequence). In DNA form, the CDR3 reads TGTGCCAGCAGGGCACCAGGAGACACCGGGGAGCTGTTTTTT. Its translation: CASRAPGDTGELFF.

This clonotype was seen ten or more times. A junction boundary mismatches the germline segment, possibly from a read error. This chain uses TRBV7-7 with TRBJ1-1; D is uncertain. Per the germline V gene, CDR1 is SSHAT and CDR2 is FNYEAQ (reference sequence). There are 12 residues in the CDR3. This chain's CDR3 is CASTLGGQDAFF. The CDR3 nucleotides are TGTGCTAGCACCCTTGGCGGGCAGGACGCTTTCTTT.

The rearrangement links TRBV12-3 or TRBV12-4 to TRBJ1-6; D possibly corresponds to TRBD1 (5 bases). The V gene lost 5 bases and the J gene lost 5 bases, with 13 bases spanning the gap. CDR3 length: 15 amino acids. The CDR3 nucleotides read TGTGCCAGCAGTCCTCCCGACAGTGATAATTCACCCCTCCACTTT. Its translation is CASSPPDSDNSPLHF.

The chain carries TRBV5-1 and TRBJ2-5, with D possibly being TRBD1 or TRBD2 (6 bases each). This CDR3 has 16 amino acids. CDR1 and CDR2 from the germline V gene are SGHRS and YFSETQ. V lost 4 bases to trimming and J lost 1 base, with 17 bases between them. CDR3 loop: CASSDTIGGPQETQYF. For the CDR3, the DNA is TGCGCCAGCAGCGATACGATCGGGGGCCCCCAAGAGACCCAGTACTTC.